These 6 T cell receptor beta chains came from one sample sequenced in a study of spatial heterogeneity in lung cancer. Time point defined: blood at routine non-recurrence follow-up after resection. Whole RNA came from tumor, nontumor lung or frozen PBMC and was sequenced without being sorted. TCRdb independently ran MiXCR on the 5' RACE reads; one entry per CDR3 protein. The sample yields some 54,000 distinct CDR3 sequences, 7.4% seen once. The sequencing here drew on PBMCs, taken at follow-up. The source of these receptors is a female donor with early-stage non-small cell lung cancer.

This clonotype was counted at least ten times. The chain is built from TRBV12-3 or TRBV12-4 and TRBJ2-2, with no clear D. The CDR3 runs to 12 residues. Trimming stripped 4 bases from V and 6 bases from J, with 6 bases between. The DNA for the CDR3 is TGTGCCAGCAGTTGGAAGCCCGGGGAGCTGTTTTTT. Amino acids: CASSWKPGELFF.

The CDR3 spells CASSLSRYEQYF. CDR3 nucleotides: TGTGCCAGCAGCCTTTCCCGCTACGAGCAGTACTTC. This chain uses TRBV28 with TRBJ2-7; D gene unclear. Trimming removed 6 bases at V and 3 bases at J, with 9 bases between. The germline gives CDR1 MDHEN, CDR2 SYDVKM. The CDR3 has 12 residues. Based on the CDR3 plus reference TRBV28 and TRBJ2-7, the full variable domain is DVKVTQSSRYLVKRTGEKVFLECVQDMDHENMFWYRQDPGLGLRLIYFSYDVKMKEKGDIPEGYSVSREKKERFSLILESASTNQTSMYLCASSLSRYEQYFGPGTRLTVT.

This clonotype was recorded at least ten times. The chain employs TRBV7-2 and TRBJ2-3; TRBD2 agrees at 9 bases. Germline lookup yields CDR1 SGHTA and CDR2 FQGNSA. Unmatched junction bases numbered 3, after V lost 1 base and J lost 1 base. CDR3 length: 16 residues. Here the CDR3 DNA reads TGTGCCAGCAGCTTAGGGGTAGCGGGGGGCACAGATACGCAGTATTTT. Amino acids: CASSLGVAGGTDTQYF.

CDR3 loop: CASSQFGPKTGGPADTQYF. Written as DNA, the CDR3 is TGTGCCAGCAGCCAATTTGGGCCTAAAACGGGGGGGCCAGCAGATACGCAGTATTTT. J is TRBJ2-3 and V is TRBV3-1, with 8 nucleotides matching TRBD2. V trimming: 2 bases; J trimming: 4 bases; junction bases outside the gene matches: 17. The germline gives CDR1 LGHDT, CDR2 YNNKEL (reference sequence). CDR3 size: 19 residues.

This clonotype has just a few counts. The CDR3 protein is CASSSVAGGYYEQYF. CDR3 DNA: TGTGCCAGCAGCTCCGTAGCGGGGGGGTACTACGAGCAGTACTTC. The gene calls are TRBV7-2 and TRBJ2-7, with 11 bases that match TRBD2. The germline V gene has CDR1 SGHTA and CDR2 FQGNSA. This CDR3 contains 15 residues. Trimming at V came to 4 bases and at J to 3 bases, leaving 5 bases not matched to a gene.

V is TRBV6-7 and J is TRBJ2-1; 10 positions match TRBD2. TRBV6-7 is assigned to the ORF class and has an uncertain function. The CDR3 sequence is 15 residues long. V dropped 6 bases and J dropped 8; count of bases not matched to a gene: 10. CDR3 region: CASSPSGGYLDEQFF. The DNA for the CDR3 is TGTGCCAGCAGCCCTAGCGGGGGTTACCTCGATGAGCAGTTCTTC.